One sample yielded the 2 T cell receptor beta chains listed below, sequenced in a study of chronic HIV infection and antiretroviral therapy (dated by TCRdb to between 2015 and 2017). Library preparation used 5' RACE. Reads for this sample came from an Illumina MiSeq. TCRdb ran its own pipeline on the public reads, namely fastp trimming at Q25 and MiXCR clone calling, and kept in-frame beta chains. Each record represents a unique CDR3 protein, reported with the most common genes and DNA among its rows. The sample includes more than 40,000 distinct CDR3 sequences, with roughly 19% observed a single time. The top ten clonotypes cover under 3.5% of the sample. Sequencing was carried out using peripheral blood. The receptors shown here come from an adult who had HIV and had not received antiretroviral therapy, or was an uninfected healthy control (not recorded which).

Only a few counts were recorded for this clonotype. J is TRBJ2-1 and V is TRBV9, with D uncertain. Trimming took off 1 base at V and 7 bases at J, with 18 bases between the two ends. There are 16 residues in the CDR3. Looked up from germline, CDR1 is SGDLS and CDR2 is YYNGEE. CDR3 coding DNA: TGTGCCAGCAGCGTATCTGGCCTTCGGTTATATAATGAGCAGTTCTTC. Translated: CASSVSGLRLYNEQFF.

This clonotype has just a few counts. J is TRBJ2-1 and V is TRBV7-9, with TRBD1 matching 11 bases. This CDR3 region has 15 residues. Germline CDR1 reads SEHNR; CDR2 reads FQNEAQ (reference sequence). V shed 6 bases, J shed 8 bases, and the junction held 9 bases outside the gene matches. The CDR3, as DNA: TGTGCCAGCAGTCCGAGGACAGGGGGCGTAGATGAGCAGTTCTTC. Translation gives CASSPRTGGVDEQFF.